The following is a T cell receptor (beta chain) sequence with its context. It lacks a known antigen. No much larger clonotype is one base removed from it; base qualities were not supplied. Samples from volunteer blood donors who had recovered from COVID-19 were contributed by a second Seattle source. The collaborating institutions used their own protocols to collect whole blood in K2EDTA tubes. For TCRbeta analysis, collaborators shipped samples as frozen whole blood, isolated PBMCs, or DNA extracted from either of those sample types. From a lookup of the germline V gene (reference sequence), CDR1 and CDR2 are MNHEY and SMNVEV. V and J are trimmed by 8 bases and 5 bases, and the gene matches miss 10 bases of the junction. The CDR3 covers 15 residues, taking in both the cysteine and the phenylalanine. The read is trimmed to its CDR3 DNA, 45 bases read in frame from base 1. TCRbeta CDR3 regions were amplified from genomic DNA using the immunoSEQ Assay, a bias-controlled multiplex PCR. The study's own analysis went as follows. The number of nucleated cells in each sample was estimated by amplification of reference gene primers within the assay. To quantify the absolute abundance of each unique TCRbeta CDR3 rearrangement, sequence reads were collapsed and filtered. For each sample, productive Simpson clonality was calculated as the square root of Simpson's diversity index across productive rearrangements. TCRdb carries this immuneACCESS record with in-frame sequences only. Its versions omit some clonotypes, under half of them owing to an unresolved V gene in the studies checked, with the rest unexplained. From that table come the V and J calls and clone size; the DNA was used to work out D and trimming. A total of a few hundred thousand clones appear in this sample, about 88% of them only once. Together, the top ten hold 0.99% of the sample.

This sample was taken from a study of blood T cell repertoires in COVID-19 (TCRdb year 2020). A note on the overall study: Collaborator samples came from the United States, Italy and Spain and covered acute and convalescent phases of COVID-19. The dataset comprised deeply sampled blood TCRbeta repertoires from subjects exposed to, actively infected with, or recovered from COVID-19. The samples were drawn from two sources: the first 160 participants of the ongoing ImmuneRACE study, and 950 to 1,500 subjects contributed by 6 global collaborators. Where HLA class I and class II types were available, the types were taken from metadata supplied by the sample provider, not from assay-based typing. The repertoires were made available in a free public database intended to serve as a resource for research on the immune response to SARS-CoV-2. The material from the prospective study consisted of cDNA or gDNA derived from T cells, B-cell-depleted T cells, or PBMCs. Sample metadata almost always included a de-identified subject ID, COVID-19 status, age in years and sex.

Overall results and qualifications from the work: The quantity of clinical and demographic metadata differed by source and by participant and was supplied without curation.

Here the chain combines TRBV27 and TRBJ1-4, with 8 bases aligning to TRBD1. This TCR was recovered from a middle-aged woman who had recovered from COVID-19. The sequenced material came from peripheral blood. The CDR3 protein: CASRTGFYPNEKLFF. The bases are TGTGCCAGCCGGACAGGGTTTTACCCCAATGAAAAACTGTTTTTT.